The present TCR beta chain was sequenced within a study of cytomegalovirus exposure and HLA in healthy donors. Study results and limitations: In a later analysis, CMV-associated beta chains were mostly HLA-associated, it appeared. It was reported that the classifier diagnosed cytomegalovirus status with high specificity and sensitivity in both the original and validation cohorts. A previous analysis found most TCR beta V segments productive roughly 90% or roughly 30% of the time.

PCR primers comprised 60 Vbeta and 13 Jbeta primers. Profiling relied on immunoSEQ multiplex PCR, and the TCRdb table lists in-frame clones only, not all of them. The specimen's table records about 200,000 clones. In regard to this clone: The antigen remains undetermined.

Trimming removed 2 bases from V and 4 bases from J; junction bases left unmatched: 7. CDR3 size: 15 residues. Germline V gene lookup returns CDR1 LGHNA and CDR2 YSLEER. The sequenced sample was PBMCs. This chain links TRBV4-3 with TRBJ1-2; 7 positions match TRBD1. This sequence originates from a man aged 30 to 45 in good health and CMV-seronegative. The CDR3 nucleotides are TGCGCCAGCAGCCAATCCAGGGGGACGGGCTATGGCTACACCTTC. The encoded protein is CASSQSRGTGYGYTF.